The 19 T cell receptor beta chains below were found in one sample sequenced in a study of blood T cell repertoires in COVID-19 (dated by TCRdb to about 2020). Libraries came from the immunoSEQ multiplex PCR assay. The table comes from immuneACCESS by way of TCRdb, which keeps in-frame sequences with V and J called. Part of the clones is missing from these tables; in studies checked, under half for an unresolved V gene and the rest for unknown reasons. The sample table contains about 270,000 clones; only one count was recorded for about 87% of them. Less than 3% of the sample comes from the top ten. Sequencing input: PBMCs or T cells enriched from blood (not recorded which). These TCRs come from a woman between 45 and 60 years old who had recovered from COVID-19.

The J gene is TRBJ2-2, the V gene TRBV4-3, with 7 positions matching TRBD2. This CDR3 has 15 amino acids. Germline CDR1 LGHNA, CDR2 YSLEER. With 0 bases clipped from V and 7 bases from J, the junction kept 5 bases outside the gene matches. CDR3 in amino acids: CASSQDRGVVGELFF. The CDR3 region has the DNA TGCGCCAGCAGCCAAGATCGGGGGGTGGTCGGGGAGCTGTTTTTT.

The chain carries TRBV5-1 and TRBJ2-2; 12 positions match TRBD2. The CDR3 is 15 residues long. The germline V gene has CDR1 SGHRS and CDR2 YFSETQ. V dropped 4 bases and J dropped 4; count of bases not matched to a gene: 2. In DNA form, the CDR3 reads TGCGCCAGCAGCAGACTAGCGGGAGCCACCGGGGAGCTGTTTTTT. It translates to CASSRLAGATGELFF.

This CDR3 is CSARTGGFF. DNA of the CDR3: TGCAGTGCTAGGACAGGAGGTTTCTTT. The gene calls are TRBV20-1 and TRBJ1-1; D is possibly TRBD1 (6 bases). This CDR3 contains 9 residues. CDR1 is DFQATT, CDR2 SNEGSKA, per germline (reference sequence). V lost 3 bases to trimming and J lost 13 bases, with 9 bases between them.

This chain's CDR3 is CASSPGSNQPQHF. CDR3 DNA: TGCGCCAGCTCCCCGGGGAGCAATCAGCCCCAGCATTTT. V gene TRBV5-1 combines with J gene TRBJ1-5; no reliable D call. The CDR3 extends over 13 amino acids. Germline V gene sequence: CDR1 SGHRS, CDR2 YFSETQ. The V gene lost 7 bases and the J gene lost 1 base, with 9 bases spanning the gap.

V usage is TRBV7-3 and J usage is TRBJ2-7; 11 bases map to TRBD2. The CDR3 covers 16 residues. Germline CDR1 SGHTA, CDR2 FQGTGA. V dropped 2 bases and J dropped 0; count of bases not matched to a gene: 3. CDR3 nucleotide sequence: TGTGCCAGCAGCTTATTGGGACTAGCGGTCTCCTACGAGCAGTACTTC. It translates to CASSLLGLAVSYEQYF.

Regarding this clone: Other DNA sequences in this sample translate to the same CDR3. CDR3 in amino acids: CASSFRGSGNTIYF. CDR3 nucleotide sequence: TGTGCCAGCAGTTTCCGGGGCTCTGGAAACACCATATATTTT. The chain is built from TRBV28 and TRBJ1-3; D gene uncertain. Per the germline V gene, CDR1 is MDHEN and CDR2 is SYDVKM. This CDR3 contains 14 residues. Deletions cut 3 bases from V and 0 bases from J, with 6 bases between.

This clone was found once. The chain carries TRBV29-1 and TRBJ2-1; 8 bases are shared with TRBD2. CDR3 size: 15 residues. After removal of 1 base from V and 9 bases from J, the junction contained 11 bases not matched to a gene. Germline lookup yields CDR1 SQVTM and CDR2 ANQGSEA. CDR3 region: CSVEGLSGSMREQFF. Here the CDR3 DNA reads TGCAGCGTTGAAGGTTTGAGCGGGAGTATGCGTGAGCAGTTCTTC.

The CDR3 nucleotides are TGTGCCAGCAGCCTAATGGCACTCCCAACGACCAGGGATGAGCAGTTCTTC. It codes for CASSLMALPTTRDEQFF. The genes are TRBV5-5 and TRBJ2-1; a weak D match, TRBD1 (5 bases). In germline, CDR1 is SGHKS, CDR2 YYEKEE (reference sequence). The V gene lost 4 bases and the J gene lost 8 bases, with 25 bases spanning the gap. The CDR3 has 17 residues.

The CDR3, as DNA: TGCGCCAGCAGCTTGTCAGGGGGACGTGAGCAGTTCTTC. Its protein product is CASSLSGGREQFF. This chain links TRBV5-1 with TRBJ2-1; 7 bases are a match to TRBD1. This CDR3 has 13 amino acids. CDR1 is SGHRS and CDR2 is YFSETQ in the germline V gene. Trimming cost V 1 base and J 9 bases; bases outside gene matches: 4.

CDR3 coding DNA: TGTGCCAGCAGCTTGGTCCAGGATGGCTACACCTTC. The encoded protein is CASSLVQDGYTF. J is TRBJ1-2 and V is TRBV5-4; D ambiguous. The CDR3 has 12 amino acids. Germline CDR1 SGHNT, CDR2 YYREEE (reference sequence). Trimming stripped 0 bases from V and 6 bases from J, with 6 bases between.

The table lists this clone with a count of one. J is TRBJ2-1 and V is TRBV3-1 (or the pseudogene TRBV3-2); D perhaps matches TRBD2 (6 bases). V shed 1 base and J shed 6 bases, with 13 bases lying between them. The V gene's germline CDR1 is LGHDT and CDR2 YNNKEL (reference sequence). CDR3 size: 15 residues. DNA for the CDR3: TGTGCCAGCAGCCAAGCTTTAGCGCGGGGCAATGAGCAGTTCTTC. Translated: CASSQALARGNEQFF.

V usage is TRBV30 and J usage is TRBJ2-2, with 9 bases that match TRBD2. The ends lost 2 bases at V and 6 bases at J; junction bases unmatched: 7. The CDR3 consists of 15 residues. Germline CDR1 GTSNPN, CDR2 SVGIG (reference sequence). The CDR3 region is CAWSPGLAGPGELFF. The CDR3 nucleotides are TGTGCCTGGAGTCCTGGGCTAGCGGGACCCGGGGAGCTGTTTTTT.

The V call is TRBV19, the J call TRBJ2-7, with 14 bases that match TRBD2. Germline values: CDR1 LNHDA, CDR2 SQIVND (reference sequence). Trimming removed 5 bases from V and 5 bases from J; junction bases left unmatched: 5. This CDR3 contains 15 residues. The CDR3 DNA follows: TGTGCCAGTAGTGGGGGACTAGCGGGAGTTAACGAGCAGTACTTC. Translating it yields CASSGGLAGVNEQYF.

The chain couples TRBV6-1 to TRBJ2-7; 10 nucleotides line up with TRBD2. The V gene's germline CDR1 is MNHNS and CDR2 SASEGT. The V segment lost 0 bases and the J segment 4 bases; nucleotides outside the gene matches: 3. The CDR3 totals 15 residues. The CDR3: CASSEASSGGYEQYF. CDR3 nucleotides: TGTGCCAGCAGTGAAGCCTCTAGCGGGGGTTACGAGCAGTACTTC.

The chain links TRBV6-5 to TRBJ1-2, with TRBD1 matching over 7 bases. Germline trimming cut 4 bases from V and 1 base from J; bases unmatched to any gene: 6. The germline V gene encodes CDR1 MNHEY and CDR2 SVGAGI. The CDR3 consists of 15 residues. CDR3 loop: CASSSMGTDNYGYTF. CDR3 sequence (DNA): TGTGCCAGCAGTTCTATGGGGACAGATAACTATGGCTACACCTTC.

The chain employs TRBV5-1 and TRBJ2-1; 8 bases align to TRBD1. CDR3 size: 17 residues. The germline CDR1 and CDR2 sequences are SGHRS and YFSETQ. The junction had 12 bases not matched to a gene; V was cut back by 0 bases and J by 7 bases. The CDR3 DNA sequence: TGCGCCAGCAGCTTGGCTTCTTCGGGACAGGAGCTAAATGAGCAGTTCTTC. Its translation: CASSLASSGQELNEQFF. Complete variable domain (other parts from reference TRBV5-1 and TRBJ2-1): KAGVTQTPRYLIKTRGQQVTLSCSPISGHRSVSWYQQTPGQGLQFLFEYFSETQRNKGNFPGRFSGRQFSNSRSEMNVSTLELGDSALYLCASSLASSGQELNEQFFGPGTRLTVL.

The chain uses TRBV6-6 and TRBJ1-5; no clear D. Trimming cost V 6 bases and J 5 bases, with 11 bases left between them. The germline gives CDR1 MNHNY, CDR2 SVGAGI (reference sequence). The CDR3 spans 13 residues. The CDR3 bases are TGTGCCAGCAGCTTTGGGCACGATCAGCCCCAGCATTTT. Protein: CASSFGHDQPQHF.

The V call is TRBV15, the J call TRBJ2-1, with 7 bases lining up with TRBD2. Germline V gene sequence: CDR1 LNHNV, CDR2 YYDKDF (reference sequence). The junction had 3 bases not matched to a gene; V was cut back by 5 bases and J by 5 bases. The CDR3 covers 13 residues. CDR3 DNA: TGTGCCACCAGCGGGGACTATGACAATGAGCAGTTCTTC. This codes for CATSGDYDNEQFF.

This clone was found once. The CDR3 DNA reads as TGTGCCAGCAGCTTCGGGACTAGCGGGAGAACAGATACGCAGTATTTT. Translating it yields CASSFGTSGRTDTQYF. This rearrangement joins TRBV7-9 to TRBJ2-3; 14 bases line up with TRBD2. Germline values: CDR1 SEHNR, CDR2 FQNEAQ (reference sequence). The CDR3 length is 16 residues. Trimming took 3 bases from V and 3 from J; bases not matched to a gene: 2.